Listed here are 8 T cell receptor beta chains from one sample, sequenced in a study of OX40 agonist ivuxolimab in advanced cancers. The table came from immunoSEQ multiplex PCR; TCRdb's copy has only in-frame clones and leaves some out. The sample carries about 76,000 clones, 75% to 90% recorded once. The sequencing used CD4+ or CD8+ T cells sorted from blood, collected in a trial of the OX40 agonist ivuxolimab. All receptors come from an adult with an advanced solid tumor such as melanoma, head and neck, liver or kidney cancer.

V and J are TRBV6-1 and TRBJ2-2; 8 bases map to TRBD1. The CDR3 sequence is 16 residues long. The V and J ends lost 2 bases and 0 bases, in that order; junction bases with no gene match: 2. Germline V lookup: CDR1 MNHNS, CDR2 SASEGT. CDR3 in DNA: TGTGCCAGCAGTGAAAGGGACAGGACGAACACCGGGGAGCTGTTTTTT. Protein product: CASSERDRTNTGELFF.

V is TRBV6-5 and J is TRBJ2-7, with 7 bases that match TRBD1. The V and J ends lost 6 bases and 2 bases, in that order; junction bases with no gene match: 7. The CDR3 runs 14 residues. The germline CDR1 and CDR2 sequences are MNHEY and SVGAGI. The CDR3 DNA sequence: TGTGCCAGCAGATCCGGGACAGCCACCTACGAGCAGTACTTC. Translation: CASRSGTATYEQYF.

The chain couples TRBV21-1 to TRBJ2-1; no DNA check was done on the table's D call, TRBD1. TRBV21-1 is a documented pseudogene. There are 15 residues in the CDR3. Here the CDR3 DNA reads TGTGCCAGCAACCCGGACAGGGAAGGCGCGAATGAGCAGTTCTTC. Its translation is CASNPDREGANEQFF.

The genes are TRBV5-4 and TRBJ2-5; D perhaps matches TRBD2 (6 bases). Germline CDR1 is SGHNT and CDR2 is YYREEE (reference sequence). V was cut by 4 bases and J by 1 base, with 14 bases left in between. The CDR3 is made up of 15 amino acids. The CDR3, as DNA: TGTGCCAGCAGCGACGGGACTCACCCCCAAGAGACCCAGTACTTC. Encoded protein: CASSDGTHPQETQYF. The full variable domain, with the rest looked up from reference TRBV5-4 and TRBJ2-5, is ETGVTQSPTHLIKTRGQQVTLRCSSQSGHNTVSWYQQALGQGPQFIFQYYREEENGRGNFPPRFSGLQFPNYSSELNVNALELDDSALYLCASSDGTHPQETQYFGPGTRLLVL.

This chain links TRBV27 with TRBJ2-7; D is unclear. This CDR3 comprises 13 residues. The V end lost 5 bases, the J end lost 5 bases, and 13 bases lay between the germline ends. Germline V CDR1 and CDR2: MNHEY, SMNVEV (reference sequence). The CDR3 spells CASSLSQVHEQYF. The CDR3 DNA is TGTGCCAGCAGTCTCTCTCAGGTCCACGAGCAGTACTTC.

The chain has TRBV7-2 and TRBJ1-2, with D possibly matching TRBD1 (6 bases). V dropped 5 bases and J dropped 7 bases, with 11 bases sitting between them. This CDR3 has 12 residues. Germline V gene lookup returns CDR1 SGHTA and CDR2 FQGNSA. CDR3 amino acids: CASSGNRAGYTF. CDR3 in DNA: TGTGCCAGCAGCGGGAACAGGGCTGGCTACACCTTC.

This chain connects TRBV29-1 to TRBJ1-2, with a possible D match to TRBD1 (5 bases). The CDR3 sequence is 13 residues long. Trimming removed 3 bases from V and 8 bases from J, with 16 bases in between. CDR1 and CDR2 (germline): SQVTM, ANQGSEA. CDR3 protein: CSVDVRGVMGYTF. The CDR3 bases are TGCAGCGTTGATGTTCGGGGCGTAATGGGCTACACCTTC.

The V gene is TRBV28, the J gene TRBJ2-1; D is unresolved. CDR1 and CDR2 from the germline V gene are MDHEN and SYDVKM. Trimming shortened V by 3 bases and J by 0 bases, and 12 bases separated the two germline ends. This CDR3 has 16 amino acids. Written as DNA, the CDR3 is TGTGCCAGCAGTTTTACGGACCCGCTCTCCTACAATGAGCAGTTCTTC. It yields the protein CASSFTDPLSYNEQFF.